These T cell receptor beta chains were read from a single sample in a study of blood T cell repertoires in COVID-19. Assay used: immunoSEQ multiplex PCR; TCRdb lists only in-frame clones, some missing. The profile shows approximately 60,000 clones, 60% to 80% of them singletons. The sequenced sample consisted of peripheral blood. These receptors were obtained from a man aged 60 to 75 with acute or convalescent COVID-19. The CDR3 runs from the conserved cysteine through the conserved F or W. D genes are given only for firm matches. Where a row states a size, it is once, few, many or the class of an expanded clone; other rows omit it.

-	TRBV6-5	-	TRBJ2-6	CASSWQNTGANVLTF	TGTGCCAGCAGTTGGCAGAACACTGGGGCCAACGTCCTGACTTTC
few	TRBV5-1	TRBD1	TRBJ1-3	CASSLGQGDGNTIYF	TGCGCCAGCAGCTTGGGACAGGGGGATGGAAACACCATATATTTT
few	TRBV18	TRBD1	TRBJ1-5	CASSPGQGNQPQHF	TGTGCCAGCTCACCGGGACAGGGCAATCAGCCCCAGCATTTT
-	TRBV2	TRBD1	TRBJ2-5	CAVAGQGGRSGRETQYF	TGTGCCGTTGCGGGACAGGGGGGGAGAAGCGGCCGAGAGACCCAGTACTTC
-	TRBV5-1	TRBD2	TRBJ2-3	CASSLAGGPTDTQYF	TGCGCCAGCAGCTTAGCGGGGGGCCCCACAGATACGCAGTATTTT
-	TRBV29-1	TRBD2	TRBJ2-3	CSSGGLGDSDTQYF	TGCAGCTCGGGGGGGCTCGGAGATTCAGATACGCAGTATTTT
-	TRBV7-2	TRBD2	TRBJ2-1	CASSSPLAGGPKNEQFF	TGTGCCAGCAGCTCTCCTCTAGCGGGGGGGCCGAAGAATGAGCAGTTCTTC
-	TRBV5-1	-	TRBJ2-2	CASSPREDGAGELFF	TGCGCCAGCAGCCCGCGTGAGGACGGGGCCGGGGAGCTGTTTTTT
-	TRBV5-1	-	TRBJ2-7	CASSLGTSSLEQYF	TGCGCCAGCAGCTTGGGGACATCGAGCCTTGAGCAGTACTTC
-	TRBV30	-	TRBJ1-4	CAWSVLWPDREKLFF	TGTGCCTGGAGTGTCCTTTGGCCTGACAGGGAAAAACTGTTTTTT
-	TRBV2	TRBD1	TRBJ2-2	CASSPDRVKAGELFF	TGTGCCAGCAGTCCGGACAGGGTGAAAGCCGGGGAGCTGTTTTTT
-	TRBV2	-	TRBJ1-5	CASSENGEQPQHF	TGTGCCAGCAGTGAAAATGGGGAGCAGCCCCAGCATTTT
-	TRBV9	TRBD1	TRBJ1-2	CASSVDQGAVRYTF	TGTGCCAGCAGCGTAGATCAGGGGGCGGTTCGCTACACCTTC
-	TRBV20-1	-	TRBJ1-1	CSAPRKSVAFF	TGCAGTGCCCCCAGAAAAAGCGTAGCTTTCTTT
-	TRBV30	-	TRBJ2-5	CAWSDGEETQYF	TGTGCCTGGAGTGACGGAGAAGAGACCCAGTACTTC
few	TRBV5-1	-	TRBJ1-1	CASSSLGGANTEAFF	TGCGCCAGCAGCTCCTTGGGAGGGGCAAACACTGAAGCTTTCTTT
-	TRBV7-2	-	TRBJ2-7	CASSSFGGEYEQYF	TGTGCCAGCAGCTCCTTCGGAGGCGAGTACGAGCAGTACTTC
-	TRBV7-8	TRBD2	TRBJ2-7	CASSYTSGGRNEQYF	TGTGCCAGCAGCTATACTAGCGGGGGTCGGAACGAGCAGTACTTC
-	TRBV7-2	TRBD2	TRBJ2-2	CASSLVGGFNTGELFF	TGTGCCAGCAGCTTGGTGGGGGGGTTTAACACCGGGGAGCTGTTTTTT
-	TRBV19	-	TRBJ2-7	CASSILGSPYEQYF	TGTGCCAGTAGTATACTCGGTAGCCCCTACGAGCAGTACTTC
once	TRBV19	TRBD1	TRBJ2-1	CASSMRGTGVGSHEQFF	TGTGCCAGTAGTATGCGTGGGACAGGGGTAGGCTCCCATGAGCAGTTCTTC
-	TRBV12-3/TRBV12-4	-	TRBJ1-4	CASSPWLYEKLFF	TGTGCCAGCAGTCCCTGGCTGTATGAAAAACTGTTTTTT